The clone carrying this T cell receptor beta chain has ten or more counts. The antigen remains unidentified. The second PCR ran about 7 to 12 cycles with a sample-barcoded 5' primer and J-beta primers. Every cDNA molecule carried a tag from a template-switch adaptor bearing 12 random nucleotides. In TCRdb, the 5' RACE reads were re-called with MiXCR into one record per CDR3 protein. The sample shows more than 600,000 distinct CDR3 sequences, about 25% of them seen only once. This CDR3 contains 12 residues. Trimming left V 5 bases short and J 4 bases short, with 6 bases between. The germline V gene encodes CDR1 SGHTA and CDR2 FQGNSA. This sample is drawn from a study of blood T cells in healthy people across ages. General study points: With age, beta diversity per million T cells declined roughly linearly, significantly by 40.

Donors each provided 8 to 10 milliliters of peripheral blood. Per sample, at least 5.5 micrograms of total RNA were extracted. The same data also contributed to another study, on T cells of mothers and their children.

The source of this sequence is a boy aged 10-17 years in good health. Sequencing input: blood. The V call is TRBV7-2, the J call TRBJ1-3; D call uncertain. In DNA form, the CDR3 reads TGTGCCAGCAGCCCAGACGGAAACACCATATATTTT. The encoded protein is CASSPDGNTIYF.